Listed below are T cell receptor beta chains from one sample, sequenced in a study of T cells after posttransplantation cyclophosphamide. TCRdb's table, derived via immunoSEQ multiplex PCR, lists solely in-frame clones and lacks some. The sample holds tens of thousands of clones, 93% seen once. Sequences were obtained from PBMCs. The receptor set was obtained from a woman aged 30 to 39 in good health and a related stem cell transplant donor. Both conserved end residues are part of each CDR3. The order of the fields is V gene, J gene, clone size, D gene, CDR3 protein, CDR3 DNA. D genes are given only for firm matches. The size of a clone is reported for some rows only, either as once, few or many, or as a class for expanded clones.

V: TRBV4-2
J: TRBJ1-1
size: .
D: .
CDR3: CASSQGPVMNTEAFF
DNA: TGTGCCAGCAGCCAAGGTCCGGTTATGAACACTGAAGCTTTCTTT

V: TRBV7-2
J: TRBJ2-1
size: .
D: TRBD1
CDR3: CASSVGQGNYNEQFF
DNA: TGTGCCAGCAGCGTGGGACAGGGGAACTACAATGAGCAGTTCTTC

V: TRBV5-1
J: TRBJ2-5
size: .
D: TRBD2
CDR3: CASSPRTSGGGETQYF
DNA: TGCGCCAGCAGCCCAAGGACTAGCGGGGGCGGAGAGACCCAGTACTTC

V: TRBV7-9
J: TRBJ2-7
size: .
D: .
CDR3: CASSPWDNSYEQYF
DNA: TGTGCCAGCAGCCCCTGGGACAATTCCTACGAGCAGTACTTC

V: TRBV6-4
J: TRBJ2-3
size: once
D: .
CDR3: CASSARGATDAQYF
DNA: TGTGCCAGCAGTGCAAGGGGGGCGACAGATGCGCAGTATTTT

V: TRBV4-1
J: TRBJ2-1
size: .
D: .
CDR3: CASSQDWLYNEQFF
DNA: TGCGCCAGCAGCCAAGATTGGCTTTACAATGAGCAGTTCTTC

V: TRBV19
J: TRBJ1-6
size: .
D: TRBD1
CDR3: CASSIGDRVISPLHF
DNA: TGTGCCAGTAGTATAGGAGACAGGGTGATTTCACCCCTCCACTTT

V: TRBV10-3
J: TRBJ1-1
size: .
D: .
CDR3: CAISDRYTEAFF
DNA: TGTGCCATCAGTGATAGGTACACTGAAGCTTTCTTT

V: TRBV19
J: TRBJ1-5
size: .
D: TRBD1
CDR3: CASSETGGYQPQHF
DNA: TGTGCCAGTAGTGAGACAGGGGGCTATCAGCCCCAGCATTTT

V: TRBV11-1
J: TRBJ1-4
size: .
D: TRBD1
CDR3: CASSPRTGRGTTNEKLFF
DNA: TGTGCCAGCAGCCCACGGACAGGGAGGGGTACGACTAATGAAAAACTGTTTTTT

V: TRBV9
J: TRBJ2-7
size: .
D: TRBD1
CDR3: CASSVGTGVLYEQYF
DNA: TGTGCCAGCAGCGTGGGGACAGGGGTCCTCTACGAGCAGTACTTC

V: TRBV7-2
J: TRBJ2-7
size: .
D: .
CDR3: CASSFSISSYEQYF
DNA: TGTGCCAGCAGCTTTTCTATCTCCTCCTACGAGCAGTACTTC

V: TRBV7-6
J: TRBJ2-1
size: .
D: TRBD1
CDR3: CASSPGQPTHNEQFF
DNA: TGTGCCAGCAGCCCGGGACAGCCGACCCACAATGAGCAGTTCTTC

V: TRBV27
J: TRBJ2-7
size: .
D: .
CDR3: CASSFTRSYEQYF
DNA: TGTGCCAGCAGTTTTACCAGGTCCTACGAGCAGTACTTC